This paragraph covers one T cell receptor (beta chain) sequence. The sample comes from a study of blood T cell repertoires in COVID-19. Sequencing was performed with immunoSEQ multiplex PCR; in TCRdb, only in-frame clones are kept and a portion is missing. The sample records 350,000 to 450,000 clones, about 90% being singletons. V was clipped by 5 bases and J by 5 bases; unmatched bases: 6. Germline CDR1 and CDR2: SGHRS and YFSETQ. The CDR3 has 14 amino acids. This clonotype originated in a woman aged 30 to 39 who had recovered from COVID-19. This chain joins TRBV5-1 and TRBJ2-3, with 9 positions matching TRBD1. Sequencing input: PBMCs or T cells enriched from blood (not recorded which). The CDR3 here is CASRPGQGLDTQYF. The CDR3 nucleotides read TGCGCCAGCAGACCGGGACAGGGCCTAGATACGCAGTATTTT.